This T cell receptor (beta chain) appears in the sequencing data of a study of OX40 agonist ivuxolimab in advanced cancers. Study background: In this trial design, patients received ivuxolimab intravenously at 0.01 to 10 mg/kg every 2 weeks. Partial responses were seen in three patients, one with hepatocellular carcinoma and two with cutaneous melanoma. The study, taken as a whole, reports: Several nonresponders also turned out to have low normalized T-cell clonal expansion.

The germline CDR1 and CDR2 sequences are MNHNS and SASEGT. V was cut by 7 bases and J by 4 bases, with 16 bases left in between. This CDR3 has 14 amino acids. Profiled with immunoSEQ multiplex PCR; TCRdb holds only in-frame clones, not every one. The sample lists approximately 82,000 clones; around 84% were seen once. In its sample, this clone was seen a few times. Its antigen is unknown. The sample was CD4+ or CD8+ T cells sorted from blood, taken in a trial of the OX40 agonist ivuxolimab. The chain couples TRBV6-1 to TRBJ1-2; D not resolved. The receptor comes from an adult with an advanced solid tumor such as melanoma, head and neck, liver or kidney cancer. The CDR3 DNA reads as TGTGCCAGCAAGAGGGCGGAATTATTCTATGGCTACACCTTC. Residues: CASKRAELFYGYTF.